This TCR beta chain was documented in a study of T cell responses to AZD1222 COVID-19 vaccine. Across the whole study: Second doses that came at about 4 or about 12 weeks were put together.

Study findings and constraints: The study found Spike-specific TCR breadth and depth rose after two AZD1222 doses. Repertoire sampling was restricted to post-peak T cell response timepoints. Clonal diversity was possibly underestimated; the donors were predominantly white British and more often female.

With 7 bases removed from V and 0 bases from J, the gap between germline ends came to 11 bases. The CDR3 extends over 14 amino acids. Looked up from germline, CDR1 is ENHRY and CDR2 is SYGVKD. As concerns this clone: Its antigen remains unidentified.

The protocol was immunoSEQ multiplex PCR, while the TCRdb copy is restricted to in-frame clones and leaves out a portion. The sample gives 130,000 to 150,000 clones, roughly 92% of which show up once; over 1.5% is in the top ten. This chain links TRBV10-3 with TRBJ2-3; D gene ambiguous. This specimen was peripheral blood, taken on day 0 of AZD1222 vaccination. The TCR originated in an adult in good health. CDR3 residues: CAITPSGSTDTQYF. The CDR3 coding sequence is TGTGCCATCACGCCTTCCGGGAGCACAGATACGCAGTATTTT.